The TCR beta chain under discussion was sequenced for a study of CDR3 diversity in severe acne. The CDR3 spans 15 residues. Trimming shortened V by 4 bases and J by 3 bases, and 16 bases separated the two germline ends. CDR1 and CDR2 (germline): SEHNR, FQNEAQ (reference sequence). TCRdb re-called the PCR reads through MiXCR, storing one row per CDR3 protein. The sample includes about 98,000 distinct CDR3 sequences, about half of them seen just once. The source of this sequence is a male donor with acne. This sequence joins TRBV7-9 and TRBJ2-7; D is possibly TRBD1 or TRBD2 (6 bases each). The specimen was blood. In nucleotides, the CDR3 is TGTGCCAGCAGCTCGCCCGGGGGCAGGTACTACGAGCAGTACTTC. This encodes CASSSPGGRYYEQYF. The whole variable domain, filled in from reference TRBV7-9 and TRBJ2-7, reads DTGVSQNPRHKITKRGQNVTFRCDPISEHNRLYWYRQTLGQGPEFLTYFQNEAQLEKSRLLSDRFSAERPKGSFSTLEIQRTEQGDSAMYLCASSSPGGRYYEQYFGPGTRLTVT.